This TCR beta chain was documented in a study of Graves' ophthalmopathy and Graves' hyperthyroidism. The germline V gene has CDR1 SGHNT and CDR2 YENEEA. The CDR3 extends over 16 amino acids. J gave up 3 bases and V 2 bases, and 5 bases lay outside the gene matches. Transcripts of RNA were the source for amplifying TCR beta CDR3 regions. Following a first-round RT-PCR that used HTBI primers, a second-round multiplex PCR was carried out. TCRdb reprocessed the multiplex PCR reads with MiXCR, giving one entry per CDR3 protein. Of more than 550,000 distinct CDR3 sequences in the sample, over 40% are singletons; the top ten hold over 2.5%. This clonotype has a count of ten or more. Its matching antigen is unknown. The study, taken as a whole, reports: Detected in blood as well were most expanded thyroid clonotypes with frequency above 0.001. A 13-signature model separated ophthalmopathy from stable hyperthyroidism, reaching approximately 88% sensitivity and approximately 81% specificity cross-validated.

All donors with ophthalmopathy were recorded as having moderate-to-severe activity, CAS ≥3, NOSPECS ≥4 and a duration under 3 months. The evidence that diagnosis relied on was clinical symptoms, serum thyroxine, TRAb, thyroid ultrasound and orbital computed tomography. The TCR originated in an adult man with Graves' ophthalmopathy. V is TRBV11-3 and J is TRBJ1-3; 9 bases are a match to TRBD1. Sequenced material: peripheral blood. The CDR3 region is CASSLMTGGVGNTIYF. CDR3 coding DNA: TGTGCCAGCAGCTTAATGACAGGGGGAGTTGGAAACACCATATATTTT.